This T cell receptor (beta chain) emerged from a study of shared clonotypes between healthy human individuals. Genomic DNA of each subset was evenly split across several immunoSEQ plates. Produced via immunoSEQ multiplex PCR; TCRdb's table is partial and in-frame only. The sample has 2.3 million or so clones; 85% to 95% are singletons. The CDR3 contains 17 residues. The V and J ends lost 0 bases and 6 bases, in that order; junction bases with no gene match: 6. In germline, CDR1 is LNHNV, CDR2 YYDKDF (reference sequence). The chain carries TRBV15 and TRBJ2-1; TRBD2 agrees at 12 bases. This TCR derives from a man aged 18 to 35 in good health. Some clones in this sample may be carry-over from other donors' samples. The sequencing input was naive CD4+ T cells from PBMCs. The subset is: CD45RA+ positively selected. The CDR3 coding sequence is TGTGCCACCAGCAGAGACCAACTAGCGGGAGGTTCCAATGAGCAGTTCTTC. Its protein is CATSRDQLAGGSNEQFF.